A single sample gave rise to the 17 T cell receptor beta chains below, sequenced in a study of T cell clonotyping in hematopoietic cell transplantation. Some clones are missing from TCRdb's copy, which holds only in-frame ones; the method was immunoSEQ multiplex PCR. The sample consists of about 9,000 clones, 85% to 90% of them appearing once. The sample here was PBMCs, taken 180 days after allogeneic stem cell transplant. These receptors all come from a human patient who had an allogeneic stem cell transplant, so the T cells may come from the graft donor. The donor label of this sample is uncertain. Some clones in this sample may be carry-over from other donors' samples.

The V gene is TRBV7-6, the J gene TRBJ2-5, with 12 bases that match TRBD1. The CDR3 is made up of 15 amino acids. Germline V lookup: CDR1 SGHVS, CDR2 FNYEAQ. Trimming removed 3 bases from V and 7 bases from J; junction bases left unmatched: 6. The CDR3: CASSLRDRGRGTQYF. As DNA, the CDR3 is TGTGCCAGCAGCTTGAGGGACAGGGGGCGCGGGACCCAGTACTTC.

The rearrangement uses TRBV7-2 and TRBJ1-4, with D uncertain. V was cut by 6 bases and J by 7 bases, with 15 bases left in between. Germline assignment: CDR1 SGHTA and CDR2 FQGNSA. The CDR3 consists of 14 residues. Written as DNA, the CDR3 is TGTGCCAGCAGTTTATCCCCCACCGTTGAAAAACTGTTTTTT. It specifies CASSLSPTVEKLFF.

This clone was detected only once. This chain joins TRBV2 and TRBJ2-2; unclear D gene. Per germline, CDR1 SNHLY and CDR2 FYNNEI. Trimming took 4 bases from V and 5 from J, leaving 8 bases between them. CDR3 length: 13 residues. CDR3 in amino acids: CASSAITTGELFF. In DNA, the CDR3 is TGTGCCAGCAGTGCCATAACGACCGGGGAGCTGTTTTTT.

The chain carries TRBV10-2 and TRBJ1-5; D ambiguous. V was pared by 0 bases and J by 2 bases, with 8 bases between. The CDR3 covers 15 residues. The germline V gene has CDR1 WSHSY and CDR2 SAAADI. CDR3 loop: CASSESGRGNQPQHF. The CDR3 DNA is TGCGCCAGCAGTGAGTCAGGGAGGGGCAATCAGCCCCAGCATTTT.

The CDR3 sequence is CASSPSGQGGDTQYF. CDR3 in DNA: TGCGCCAGCAGCCCGTCGGGACAGGGGGGCGATACGCAGTATTTT. This chain connects TRBV4-3 to TRBJ2-3, with 11 bases identical to TRBD1. V gave up 4 bases and J gave up 6 bases; unmatched junction bases: 6. The CDR3 is made up of 15 amino acids. Germline V CDR1 and CDR2: LGHNA, YSLEER.

The chain is built from TRBV7-8 and TRBJ2-2; D remains ambiguous. V was cut by 5 bases and J by 1 base, with 11 bases left in between. Germline V CDR1 and CDR2: SGHVS, FQNEAQ. The CDR3 runs 15 residues. CDR3 sequence: CASSPPVWNTGELFF. CDR3 in DNA: TGTGCCAGCAGCCCCCCGGTCTGGAACACCGGGGAGCTGTTTTTT.

J is TRBJ1-2 and V is TRBV20-1; no clear D. Germline CDR1 and CDR2: DFQATT and SNEGSKA (reference sequence). V was clipped by 6 bases and J by 7 bases, with 6 bases between them. The CDR3 contains 9 residues. Here the CDR3 reads CSALGGYTF. The CDR3 bases are TGCAGTGCCCTGGGTGGCTACACCTTC.

The rearrangement joins TRBV27 to TRBJ1-6; possible D gene TRBD1, 6 bases. CDR1 and CDR2 from the germline V gene are MNHEY and SMNVEV (reference sequence). CDR3 length equals 13 residues. The V end lost 10 bases, the J end lost 7 bases, and 14 bases lay between the germline ends. This CDR3 reads CATGGLGNSPLHF. In nucleotides, the CDR3 is TGTGCCACCGGGGGGCTAGGGAATTCACCCCTCCACTTT.

The genes are TRBV19 and TRBJ1-6; D gene ambiguous. The germline V gene has CDR1 LNHDA and CDR2 SQIVND (reference sequence). The CDR3 is 16 amino acids. V was pared by 5 bases and J by 5 bases, with 16 bases between. This chain's CDR3 is CASSLRTGGNNSPLHF. The CDR3 region has the DNA TGTGCCAGTAGTCTAAGGACCGGCGGGAATAATTCACCCCTCCACTTT.

The V and J genes are TRBV28 and TRBJ2-7; no reliable D call. The CDR3 has 13 residues. V was cut by 6 bases and J by 0 bases, with 9 bases left in between. Germline CDR1 is MDHEN and CDR2 is SYDVKM. CDR3 coding DNA: TGTGCCAGCAGGGTGGGCCGCTCCTACGAGCAGTACTTC. It translates to CASRVGRSYEQYF.

This chain connects TRBV7-9 to TRBJ1-1, with TRBD1 matching 10 bases. Germline V gene lookup returns CDR1 SEHNR and CDR2 FQNEAQ (reference sequence). CDR3 length: 15 residues. V shed 4 bases and J 14 bases; nucleotides not matched to a gene: 16. CDR3 in amino acids: CASSSQTGGGLPWFF. The CDR3 DNA sequence: TGTGCCAGCAGCTCACAGACAGGGGGCGGGCTCCCTTGGTTCTTT. The whole variable domain, filled in from reference TRBV7-9 and TRBJ1-1, reads DTGVSQNPRHKITKRGQNVTFRCDPISEHNRLYWYRQTLGQGPEFLTYFQNEAQLEKSRLLSDRFSAERPKGSFSTLEIQRTEQGDSAMYLCASSSQTGGGLPWFFGQGTRLTVV.

V usage is TRBV27 and J usage is TRBJ1-1; the match to TRBD1 covers 10 bases. The CDR3 consists of 14 residues. V lost 5 bases and J lost 10; bases outside the gene matches: 10. CDR1 and CDR2 (germline): MNHEY, SMNVEV (reference sequence). In nucleotides, the CDR3 is TGTGCCAGCAGTAGGGGACAGGGGACGGGGGCAGCTTTCTTT. It yields the protein CASSRGQGTGAAFF.

This chain connects TRBV19 to TRBJ1-2; tentative D call: TRBD1 (5 bases). The V gene lost 3 bases and the J gene lost 8 bases, with 13 bases spanning the gap. CDR3 length: 13 amino acids. CDR1 is LNHDA, CDR2 SQIVND, per germline (reference sequence). The CDR3 here is CASSIHRREGYTF. The CDR3 nucleotides read TGTGCCAGTAGTATTCACCGCAGGGAAGGCTACACCTTC.

The chain combines TRBV5-1 with TRBJ2-7; TRBD1 agrees at 10 bases. The J segment lost 7 bases and the V segment lost 1 base, leaving 11 bases of the junction unmatched. The CDR3 extends over 16 amino acids. CDR1 is SGHRS and CDR2 is YFSETQ in the germline V gene. This CDR3 is CASSLTGTGVVGEQYF. CDR3 nucleotide sequence: TGCGCCAGCAGCTTGACCGGGACAGGGGTCGTGGGGGAGCAGTACTTC.

The chain has TRBV28 and TRBJ2-5; D could derive from TRBD1 or TRBD2 (5 bases each). The ends were cut back, 3 bases at V and 5 bases at J, with 10 bases in the middle. Germline V gene data show CDR1 as MDHEN and CDR2 as SYDVKM. The CDR3 runs to 13 residues. The CDR3 nucleotides read TGTGCCAGCAGTTTCTTAGGGGAGGAGACCCAGTACTTC. Residues: CASSFLGEETQYF.

The V gene is TRBV2, the J gene TRBJ2-2; TRBD2 matches at 8 bases. V lost 6 bases, J lost 0 bases, and 3 bases stayed unmatched. CDR3 size: 15 residues. Germline V CDR1 and CDR2: SNHLY, FYNNEI. CDR3 loop: CASRVLAANTGELFF. The CDR3 coding sequence is TGTGCCAGCAGGGTACTAGCGGCGAACACCGGGGAGCTGTTTTTT.

This chain links TRBV27 with TRBJ1-1, with D maybe TRBD1 (5 bases). Trimming took 5 bases from V and 2 from J, leaving 15 bases between them. CDR1 and CDR2 from the germline V gene are MNHEY and SMNVEV (reference sequence). There are 15 residues in the CDR3. CDR3 sequence (DNA): TGTGCCAGCAGTACCCCCGGGGGTAAAAACACTGAAGCTTTCTTT. Protein: CASSTPGGKNTEAFF.